The rows below give T cell receptor beta chains drawn from one sample of a study of response to subunit inactivated influenza vaccine. TCRdb re-derived calls from the RT-PCR reads in MiXCR, one entry per CDR3 protein. Of just under 550,000 distinct CDR3 sequences in the sample, under 25% were seen once. These data were likewise used in another study, on T cells expressing NK-cell markers.

The material was CD4+ T cells sorted from PBMCs, obtained 11 to 12 days after vaccination. The receptors stem from a man in his fifties who received an inactivated influenza vaccine. Both conserved end residues are part of each CDR3. The D gene is left open where the match is weak. Clone size is shown for a subset of rows, as once, few, many or a class of expanded clone.

D gene,J gene,clone size,V gene,CDR3 length,CDR3 DNA,CDR3 protein
TRBD1,TRBJ1-2,few,TRBV6-2/TRBV6-3,13,TGTGCCAGCAGTTACTGGACAGGGGACGGCTACACCTTC,CASSYWTGDGYTF
-,TRBJ2-1,-,TRBV4-1,15,TGCGCCAGCAGCCAAGATTTACTCTTAGTGCGGGGTCTGTTCTTC,CASSQDLLLVRGLFF
-,TRBJ2-1,few,TRBV4-2,16,TGTGCCAGCAGCCAAGAAAGGAGGGCCGAGCACAATGAGCAGTTCTTC,CASSQERRAEHNEQFF
-,TRBJ2-7,few,TRBV20-1,12,TGCAGTGCTTCGGACGACGGGGACGAGCAGTACTTC,CSASDDGDEQYF
-,TRBJ2-7,-,TRBV25-1,14,TGTGCCAGCAGTCCAGGGACACCTTCCTACGAGCAGTACTTC,CASSPGTPSYEQYF
-,TRBJ1-4,-,TRBV19,16,TGTGCCAGTAGTATACGGCCCTTGTCAGGGCGTGAAAAACTGTTTTTT,CASSIRPLSGREKLFF
-,TRBJ2-5,-,TRBV24-1,18,TGTGCCACCAGTGATCCCTCCCCGGTGGTGGGAATCCAAGAGACCCAGTACTTC,CATSDPSPVVGIQETQYF
-,TRBJ2-7,few,TRBV6-2/TRBV6-3,11,TGTGCCAGCAGACAGGGACCCGAGCAGTACTTC,CASRQGPEQYF
-,TRBJ2-1,-,TRBV12-3/TRBV12-4,13,TGTGCCAGCAACGAGCGACAAAGGGGCGAGCAGTTCTTC,CASNERQRGEQFF
-,TRBJ2-1,few,TRBV12-3/TRBV12-4,12,TGTGCCAGCAGTTTAGCAGGGGGGGGGCAGTTCTTC,CASSLAGGGQFF
TRBD1,TRBJ2-1,-,TRBV7-3,14,TGTGCCAGCAGCCCGCCGGGACAGGGAAGTGAGCAGTTCTTC,CASSPPGQGSEQFF
TRBD1,TRBJ1-2,-,TRBV6-1,13,TGTGCCAGCAGTATCGGGACAGGCCATGGCTACACCTTC,CASSIGTGHGYTF
-,TRBJ2-1,few,TRBV20-1,13,TGCAGTGCACACGGGAGTACCTACAATGAGCAGTTCTTC,CSAHGSTYNEQFF
TRBD2,TRBJ2-1,-,TRBV5-1,15,TGCGCCAGCAGCTTGGTGGCCTACGCGGGGGATGAGCAGTTCTTC,CASSLVAYAGDEQFF
-,TRBJ2-3,-,TRBV29-1,14,TGCAGCGTTGTGGGGTTGGCGGTTCAAGATACGCAGTATTTT,CSVVGLAVQDTQYF